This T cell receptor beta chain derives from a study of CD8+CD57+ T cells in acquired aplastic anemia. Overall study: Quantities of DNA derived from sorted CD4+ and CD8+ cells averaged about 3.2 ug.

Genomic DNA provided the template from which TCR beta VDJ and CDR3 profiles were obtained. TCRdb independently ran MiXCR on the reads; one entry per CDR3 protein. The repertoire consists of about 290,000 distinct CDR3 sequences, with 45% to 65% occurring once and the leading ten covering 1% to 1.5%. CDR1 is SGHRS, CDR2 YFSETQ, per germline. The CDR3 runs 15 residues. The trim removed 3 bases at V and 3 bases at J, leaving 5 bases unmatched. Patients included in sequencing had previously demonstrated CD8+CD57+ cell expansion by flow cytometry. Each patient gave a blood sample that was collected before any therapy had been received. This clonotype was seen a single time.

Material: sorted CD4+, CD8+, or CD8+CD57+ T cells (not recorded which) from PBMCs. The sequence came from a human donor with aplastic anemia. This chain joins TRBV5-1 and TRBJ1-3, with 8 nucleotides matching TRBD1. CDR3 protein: CASSSGGAGGNTIYF. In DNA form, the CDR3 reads TGCGCCAGCAGCTCAGGGGGCGCTGGTGGAAACACCATATATTTT.